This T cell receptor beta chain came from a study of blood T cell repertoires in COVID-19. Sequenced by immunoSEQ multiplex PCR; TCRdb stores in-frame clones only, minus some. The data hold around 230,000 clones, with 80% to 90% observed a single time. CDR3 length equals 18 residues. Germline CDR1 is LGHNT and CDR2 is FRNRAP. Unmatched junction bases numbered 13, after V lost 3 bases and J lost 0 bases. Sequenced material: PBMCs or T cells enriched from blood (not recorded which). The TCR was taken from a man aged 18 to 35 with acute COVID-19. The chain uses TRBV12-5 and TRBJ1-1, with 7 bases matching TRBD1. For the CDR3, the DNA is TGTGCTAGTGGTTTTTGGCTGGGACAGAACTACATGAACACTGAAGCTTTCTTT. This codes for CASGFWLGQNYMNTEAFF.